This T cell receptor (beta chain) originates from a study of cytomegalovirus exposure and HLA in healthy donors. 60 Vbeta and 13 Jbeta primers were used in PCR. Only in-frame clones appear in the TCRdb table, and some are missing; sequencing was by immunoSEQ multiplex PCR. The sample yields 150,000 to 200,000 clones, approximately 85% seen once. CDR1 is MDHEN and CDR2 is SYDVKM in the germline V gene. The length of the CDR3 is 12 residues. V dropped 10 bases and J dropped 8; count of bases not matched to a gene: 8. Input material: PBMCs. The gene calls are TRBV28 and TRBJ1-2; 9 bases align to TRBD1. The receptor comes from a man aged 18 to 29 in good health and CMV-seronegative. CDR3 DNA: TGTGCCACCCAGGACAGGGGAGGAGGCTACACCTTC. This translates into CATQDRGGGYTF.